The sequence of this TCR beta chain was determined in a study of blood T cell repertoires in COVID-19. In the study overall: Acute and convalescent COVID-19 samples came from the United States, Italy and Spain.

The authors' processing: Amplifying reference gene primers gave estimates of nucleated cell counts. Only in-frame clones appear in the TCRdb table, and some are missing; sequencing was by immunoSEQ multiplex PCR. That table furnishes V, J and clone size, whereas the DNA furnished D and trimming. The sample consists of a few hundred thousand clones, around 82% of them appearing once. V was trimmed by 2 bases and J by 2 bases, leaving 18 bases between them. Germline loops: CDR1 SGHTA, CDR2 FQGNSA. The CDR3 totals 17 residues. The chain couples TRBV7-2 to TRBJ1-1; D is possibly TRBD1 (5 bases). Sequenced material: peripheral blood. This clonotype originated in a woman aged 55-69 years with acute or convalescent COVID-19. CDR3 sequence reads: CASSLFNSIQGNTEAFF. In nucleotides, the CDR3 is TGTGCCAGCAGCTTATTCAATAGCATTCAGGGTAACACTGAAGCTTTCTTT.